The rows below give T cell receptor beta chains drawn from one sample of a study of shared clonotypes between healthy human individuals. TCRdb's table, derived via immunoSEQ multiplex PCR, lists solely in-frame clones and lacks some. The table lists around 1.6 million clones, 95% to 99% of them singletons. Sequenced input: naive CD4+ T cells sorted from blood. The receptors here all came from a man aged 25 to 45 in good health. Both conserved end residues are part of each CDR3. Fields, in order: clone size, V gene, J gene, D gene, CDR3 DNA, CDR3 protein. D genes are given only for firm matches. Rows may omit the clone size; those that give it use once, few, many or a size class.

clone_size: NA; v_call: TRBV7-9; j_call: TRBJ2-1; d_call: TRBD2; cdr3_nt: TGTGCCAGCAGTTTTCGGACTAGCAGCAATGAGCAGTTCTTC; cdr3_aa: CASSFRTSSNEQFF
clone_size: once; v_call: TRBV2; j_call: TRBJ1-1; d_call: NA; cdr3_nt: TGTGCCAGCACCAGTGTAGTGGTGAACACTGAAGCTTTCTTT; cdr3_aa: CASTSVVVNTEAFF
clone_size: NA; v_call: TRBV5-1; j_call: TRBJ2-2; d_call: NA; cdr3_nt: TGCGCCAGCAGCTTGGCCGGATCCACCGGGGAGCTGTTTTTT; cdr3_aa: CASSLAGSTGELFF
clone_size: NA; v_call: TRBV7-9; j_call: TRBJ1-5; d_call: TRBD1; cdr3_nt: TGTGCCAGCAGCGCCACAGGGGCGGGCAATCAGCCCCAGCATTTT; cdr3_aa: CASSATGAGNQPQHF
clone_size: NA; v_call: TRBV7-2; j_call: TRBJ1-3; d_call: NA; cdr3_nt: TGTGCCAGCAGCTTGACAGTCCGAACCTCTGGAAACACCATATATTTT; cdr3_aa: CASSLTVRTSGNTIYF
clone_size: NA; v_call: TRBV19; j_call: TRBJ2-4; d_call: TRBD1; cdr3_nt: TGTGCCACCAGGACAGGGGGGGCCAAAAACATTCAGTACTTC; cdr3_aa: CATRTGGAKNIQYF
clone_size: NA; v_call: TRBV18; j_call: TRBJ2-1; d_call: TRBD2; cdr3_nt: TGTGCCAGCTCACCACTAACTAGCGGGGATTACAATGAGCAGTTCTTC; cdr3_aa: CASSPLTSGDYNEQFF
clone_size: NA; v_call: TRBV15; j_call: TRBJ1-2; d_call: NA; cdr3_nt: TGTGCCACCAGCAGAGAGTTACAGGATGGCTACACCTTC; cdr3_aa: CATSRELQDGYTF
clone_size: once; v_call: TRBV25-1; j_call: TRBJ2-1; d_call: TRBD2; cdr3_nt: TGTGCCACAGGACTAGCGGGATTGTATGAGCAGTTCTTC; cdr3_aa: CATGLAGLYEQFF
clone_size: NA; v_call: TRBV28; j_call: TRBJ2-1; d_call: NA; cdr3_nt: TGTGCCAGCAGTTTTCTCAGGGGCAATGAGCAGTTCTTC; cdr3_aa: CASSFLRGNEQFF
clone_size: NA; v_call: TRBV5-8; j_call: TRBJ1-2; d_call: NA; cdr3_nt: TGTGCCAGCAGCTTAAAATATCCCGGGGGCTACACCTTC; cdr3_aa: CASSLKYPGGYTF
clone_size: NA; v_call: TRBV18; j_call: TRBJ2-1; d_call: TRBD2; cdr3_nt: TGTGCCAGCTCACCACCGGGACTAGCGGGATCTGGGGGAGGTGAGCAGTTCTTC; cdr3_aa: CASSPPGLAGSGGGEQFF
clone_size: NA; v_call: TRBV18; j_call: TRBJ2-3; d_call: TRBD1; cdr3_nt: TGTGCCAGCTCACCTCTCGGACAGGGGATCACAGATACGCAGTATTTT; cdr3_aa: CASSPLGQGITDTQYF
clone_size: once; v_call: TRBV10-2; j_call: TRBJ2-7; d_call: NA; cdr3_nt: TGCGCCAGCATGTCGGGGTTCCTCTACGAGCAGTACTTC; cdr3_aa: CASMSGFLYEQYF
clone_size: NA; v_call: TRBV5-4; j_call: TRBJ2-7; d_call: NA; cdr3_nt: TGTGCCAGCAGCCTAGACAGGTCTTACGAGCAGTACTTC; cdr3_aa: CASSLDRSYEQYF
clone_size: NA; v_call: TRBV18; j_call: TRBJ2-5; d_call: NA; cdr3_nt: TGTGCCAGCTCAGCCGTAGAGACCCAGTACTTC; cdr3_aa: CASSAVETQYF
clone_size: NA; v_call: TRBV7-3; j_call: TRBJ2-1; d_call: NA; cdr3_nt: TGTGCCAGCAGCTTTGGACACCCGTTGGATGAGCAGTTCTTC; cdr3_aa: CASSFGHPLDEQFF
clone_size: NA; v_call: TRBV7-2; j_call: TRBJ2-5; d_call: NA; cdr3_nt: TGTGCCAGCACCCCCAGGGGCGGCTACCAAGAGACCCAGTACTTC; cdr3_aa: CASTPRGGYQETQYF
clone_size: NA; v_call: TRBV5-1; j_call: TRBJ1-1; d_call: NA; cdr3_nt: TGCGCCAGCTCTATCGTTGGTCTCGGACAGACGAACACTGAAGCTTTCTTT; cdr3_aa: CASSIVGLGQTNTEAFF
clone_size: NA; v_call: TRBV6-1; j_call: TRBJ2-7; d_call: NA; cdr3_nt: TGTGCCAGCAGTGAAAGTGCAGTAACTACCGAGCAGTACTTC; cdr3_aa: CASSESAVTTEQYF
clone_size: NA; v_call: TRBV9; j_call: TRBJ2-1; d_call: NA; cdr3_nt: TGTGCCAGCAGCGTAGGTTACGCCGGAGGGTTAGGTGAGCAGTTCTTC; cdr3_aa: CASSVGYAGGLGEQFF
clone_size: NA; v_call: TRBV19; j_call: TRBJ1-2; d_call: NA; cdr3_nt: TGTGCCAGTAGCCACAAGGTAGGGGCAGTAGGCTATGGCTACACCTTC; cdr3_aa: CASSHKVGAVGYGYTF
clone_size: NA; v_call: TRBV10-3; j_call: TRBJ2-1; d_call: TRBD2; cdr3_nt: TGTGCCATCAGTGGACTAGCGGGGACGCGACAATTTGAGCAGTTCTTC; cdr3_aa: CAISGLAGTRQFEQFF
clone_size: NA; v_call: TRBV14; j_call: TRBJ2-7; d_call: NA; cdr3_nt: TGTGCCAGCAGCCAAATAATAGCCCACGAGCAGTACTTC; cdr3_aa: CASSQIIAHEQYF
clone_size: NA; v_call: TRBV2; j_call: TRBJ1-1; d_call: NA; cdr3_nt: TGTGCCAGCAGCCTCCGGTGGGATACTGAAGCTTTCTTT; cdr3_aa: CASSLRWDTEAFF
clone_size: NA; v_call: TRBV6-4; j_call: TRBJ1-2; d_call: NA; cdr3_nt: TGTGCCAGCAGTCCAGGGATTAGTAACTATGGCTACACCTTC; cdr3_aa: CASSPGISNYGYTF
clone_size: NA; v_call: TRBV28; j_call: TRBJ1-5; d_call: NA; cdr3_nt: TGTGCCAGCAGCCAAATGGGACCTTCTCAGCCCCAGCATTTT; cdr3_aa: CASSQMGPSQPQHF
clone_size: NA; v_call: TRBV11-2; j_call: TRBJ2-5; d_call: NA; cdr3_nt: TGTGCCAGCAGCCCCTATACTAGTTGGCAAGAGACCCAGTACTTC; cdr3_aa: CASSPYTSWQETQYF
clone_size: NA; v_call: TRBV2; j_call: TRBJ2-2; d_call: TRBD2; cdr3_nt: TGTGCCAGCCGCTATGGACTAGCGGGAAGGACCGGGGAGCTGTTTTTT; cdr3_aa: CASRYGLAGRTGELFF
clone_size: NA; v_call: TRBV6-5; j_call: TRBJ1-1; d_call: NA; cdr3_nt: TGTGCCAGCAGCGGCAGCCTGAACACTGAAGCTTTCTTT; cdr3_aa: CASSGSLNTEAFF
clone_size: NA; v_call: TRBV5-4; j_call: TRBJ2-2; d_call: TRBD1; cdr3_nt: TGTGCCAGTCGACGCCCATCACCCGGGGGACAGGGGCCCGGGGAGCTGTTTTTT; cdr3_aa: CASRRPSPGGQGPGELFF
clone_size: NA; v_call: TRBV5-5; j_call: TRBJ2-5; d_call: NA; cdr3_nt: TGTGCCAGCAGCTGGAAACAGGGAGCTCCAGCGACCCAGTACTTC; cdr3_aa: CASSWKQGAPATQYF
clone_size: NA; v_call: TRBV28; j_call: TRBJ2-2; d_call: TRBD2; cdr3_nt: TGTGCCACCGGGGGGATAGGGACTAGCGGCCTCGGGGAGCTGTTTTTT; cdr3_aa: CATGGIGTSGLGELFF
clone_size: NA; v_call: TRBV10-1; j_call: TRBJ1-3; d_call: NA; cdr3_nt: TGCGCCAGCAGTGAGTCGAGAAAACCCTCTGGAAACACCATATATTTT; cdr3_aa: CASSESRKPSGNTIYF
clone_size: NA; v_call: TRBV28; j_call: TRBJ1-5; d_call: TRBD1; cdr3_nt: TGTGCCAGCAGACCAGAGACAGGGGAGAGTCAGCCCCAGCATTTT; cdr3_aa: CASRPETGESQPQHF
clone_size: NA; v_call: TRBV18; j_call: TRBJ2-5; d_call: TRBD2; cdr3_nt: TGTGCCAGCTCACCATCGGTTTCTAGCGGGTGGCCCAAGACCCAGTACTTC; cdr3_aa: CASSPSVSSGWPKTQYF
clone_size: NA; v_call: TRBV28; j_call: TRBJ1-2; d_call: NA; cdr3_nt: TGTGCCAGCAGTCAAATCAGGGTTGACTATGGCTACACCTTC; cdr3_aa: CASSQIRVDYGYTF
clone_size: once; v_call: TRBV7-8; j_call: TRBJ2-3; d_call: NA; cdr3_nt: TGTGCCAGCAGTCGGGCCCTCAGAGGAGATACGCAGTATTTT; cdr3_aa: CASSRALRGDTQYF
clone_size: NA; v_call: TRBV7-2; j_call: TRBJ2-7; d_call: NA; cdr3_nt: TGTGCCAGCAGCTCCAAGGGCTACGAGCAGTACTTC; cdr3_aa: CASSSKGYEQYF
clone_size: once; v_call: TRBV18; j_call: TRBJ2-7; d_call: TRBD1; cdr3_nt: TGTGCCAGCTCATCCGGGACAGGCAACTCCTACGAGCAGTACTTC; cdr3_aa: CASSSGTGNSYEQYF
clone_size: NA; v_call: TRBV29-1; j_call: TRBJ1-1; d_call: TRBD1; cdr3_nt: TGCAGCGTTCAGGGGACAGGAGGTTCTGAAGCTTTCTTT; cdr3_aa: CSVQGTGGSEAFF
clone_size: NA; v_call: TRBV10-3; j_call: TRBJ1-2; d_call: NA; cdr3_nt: TGTGCCATCAGTGAGTCGAATTCAAACTATGGCTACACCTTC; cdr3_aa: CAISESNSNYGYTF
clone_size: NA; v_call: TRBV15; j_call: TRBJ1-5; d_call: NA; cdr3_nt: TGTGCCACCAGCAGAGAGGGAGATCAGCCCCAGCATTTT; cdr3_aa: CATSREGDQPQHF
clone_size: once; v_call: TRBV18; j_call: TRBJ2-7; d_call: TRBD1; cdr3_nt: TGTGCCAGCTCACCCCAGGCCCTTACAGGGGGCGGCGAGCAGTACTTC; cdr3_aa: CASSPQALTGGGEQYF
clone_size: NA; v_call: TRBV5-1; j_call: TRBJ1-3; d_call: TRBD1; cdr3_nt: TGCGCCAGCAGCTTATCCGGGACAGGTTACTCTGGAAACACCATATATTTT; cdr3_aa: CASSLSGTGYSGNTIYF
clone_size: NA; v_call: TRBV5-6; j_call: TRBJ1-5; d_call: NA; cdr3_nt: TGTGCCAGCAGCTTGGCCGGGGATCCAAAAGTGCAGCCCCAGCATTTT; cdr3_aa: CASSLAGDPKVQPQHF
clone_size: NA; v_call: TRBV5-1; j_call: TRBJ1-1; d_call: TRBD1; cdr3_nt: TGCGCCAGCAGCTCCTGGACAGGACCGATTACTATGAACGCTGAAGCTTTCTTT; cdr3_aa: CASSSWTGPITMNAEAFF
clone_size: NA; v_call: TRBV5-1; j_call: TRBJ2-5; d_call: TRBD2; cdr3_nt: TGCGCCAGCAGCACTGGTGCGGGAGTGAAGTGGGAGACCCAGTACTTC; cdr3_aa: CASSTGAGVKWETQYF
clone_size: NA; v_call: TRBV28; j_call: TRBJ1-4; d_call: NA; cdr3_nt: TGTGCCAGCATTAGGGGGGCAACCACTAATGAAAAACTGTTTTTT; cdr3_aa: CASIRGATTNEKLFF
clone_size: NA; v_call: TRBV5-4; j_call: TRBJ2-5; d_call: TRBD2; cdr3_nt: TGTGCCAGCAGCTCAGATCCCGGGACTAGACAAGAGACCCAGTACTTC; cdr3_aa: CASSSDPGTRQETQYF
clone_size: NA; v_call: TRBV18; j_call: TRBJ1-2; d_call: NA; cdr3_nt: TGTGCCAGCTCACCTGGGACCAGGGGAAGGCTTGGCTACACCTTC; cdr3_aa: CASSPGTRGRLGYTF
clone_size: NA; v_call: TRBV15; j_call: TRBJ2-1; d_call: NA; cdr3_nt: TGTGCCACCAGCAGGACTAGTCTCGATGAGCAGTTCTTC; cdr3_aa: CATSRTSLDEQFF
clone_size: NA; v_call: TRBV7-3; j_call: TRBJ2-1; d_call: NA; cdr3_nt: TGTGCCAGCAGAGCCAACCCACTTGGCTCCTACAATGAGCAGTTCTTC; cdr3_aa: CASRANPLGSYNEQFF
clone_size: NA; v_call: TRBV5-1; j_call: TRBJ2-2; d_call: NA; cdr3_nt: TGCGCCAGCAGCTTGACGGGAGCGAACACCGGGGAGCTGTTTTTT; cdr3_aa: CASSLTGANTGELFF
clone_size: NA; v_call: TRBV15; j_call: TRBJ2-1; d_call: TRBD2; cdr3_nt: TGTGCCACCAGGGGGACTAGCGGGAGTGTCTACAATGAGCAGTTCTTC; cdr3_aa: CATRGTSGSVYNEQFF